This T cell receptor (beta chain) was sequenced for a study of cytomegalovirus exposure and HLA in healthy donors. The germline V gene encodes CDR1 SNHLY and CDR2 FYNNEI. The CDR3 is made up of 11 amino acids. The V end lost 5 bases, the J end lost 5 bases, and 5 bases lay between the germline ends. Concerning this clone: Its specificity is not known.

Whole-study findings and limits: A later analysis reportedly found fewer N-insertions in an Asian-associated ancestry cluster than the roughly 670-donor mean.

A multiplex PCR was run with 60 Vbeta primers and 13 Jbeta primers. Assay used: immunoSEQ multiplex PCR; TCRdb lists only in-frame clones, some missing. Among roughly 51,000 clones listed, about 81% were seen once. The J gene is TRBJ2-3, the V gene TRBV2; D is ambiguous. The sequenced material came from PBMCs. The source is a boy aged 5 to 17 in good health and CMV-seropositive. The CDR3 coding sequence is TGTGCCAGCAGTTCTGTAGATACGCAGTATTTT. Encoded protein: CASSSVDTQYF.